These 8 T cell receptor beta chains share one sample of origin, sequenced in a study of vaccination effects on CD4 cells after COVID-19 (dated by TCRdb to between 2020 and 2023). In the ViraFEST assay, PBMC were stimulated with viral peptide pools, and TCR sequencing was then used to find antigen-specific CD4+ T cell clonotypes based on their expansion. After 10 days of culture, CD4+ T cells were isolated with the EasySep CD4+ T cell isolation kit. Each participant received two doses of an mRNA SARS-CoV-2 vaccine, either BNT162b2 or mRNA-1273. These receptors are not linked to any known antigen. Preparation of the library involved the immunoSEQ multiplex PCR assay. The table was pulled from immuneACCESS by TCRdb, which kept in-frame rearrangements only. Such tables lose some clones; where checked, under half of the loss comes from unresolved V genes, and the rest has no known cause. The sample yields approximately 25,000 clones; around 63% were counted once. The top ten hold 8.2% of the sample.

The sample here was CD4+ T cells from PBMCs cultured with SARS-CoV-2 spike peptides, taken after COVID-19 vaccination. Sample cell subset or site, as interpreted from the label and publication: SARS-CoV-2 spike overlapping peptide pool stimulation. The receptors were gathered from a human donor who received a COVID-19 vaccine.

The rearrangement joins TRBV9 to TRBJ1-2, with a possible D match to TRBD1 (5 bases). V lost 3 bases to trimming and J lost 10 bases, with 7 bases between them. Germline V gene data show CDR1 as SGDLS and CDR2 as YYNGEE. The CDR3 runs 10 residues. The DNA for the CDR3 is TGTGCCAGCAGCGGGACACTCTACACCTTC. Translated, it gives CASSGTLYTF.

The chain carries TRBV24-1 and TRBJ1-2; D is ambiguous. Germline values: CDR1 KGHDR, CDR2 SFDVKD. The V end lost 5 bases, the J end lost 0 bases, and 6 bases lay between the germline ends. The CDR3 consists of 13 residues. CDR3 region: CATSGSSNYGYTF. In DNA, the CDR3 is TGTGCCACCAGTGGGAGTTCTAACTATGGCTACACCTTC.

The chain links TRBV5-1 to TRBJ2-3; 8 bases line up with TRBD1. Germline V gene data show CDR1 as SGHRS and CDR2 as YFSETQ. The CDR3 length is 17 residues. J lost 3 bases, V lost 0 bases, and 9 bases had no gene match. CDR3 sequence: CASSLGMWRQGTDTQYF. The DNA for the CDR3 is TGCGCCAGCAGCTTGGGGATGTGGCGACAGGGGACAGATACGCAGTATTTT. The full variable domain, with the rest looked up from reference TRBV5-1 and TRBJ2-3, is KAGVTQTPRYLIKTRGQQVTLSCSPISGHRSVSWYQQTPGQGLQFLFEYFSETQRNKGNFPGRFSGRQFSNSRSEMNVSTLELGDSALYLCASSLGMWRQGTDTQYFGPGTRLTVL.

The chain uses TRBV4-1 and TRBJ2-3, with 11 bases fitting TRBD2. CDR1 MGHRA and CDR2 YSYEKL come from the germline V gene. CDR3 length equals 15 residues. V was clipped by 1 base and J by 14 bases; unmatched bases: 11. CDR3 protein: CASSQGQLAGVLPYF. Written as DNA, the CDR3 is TGCGCCAGCAGCCAAGGTCAACTAGCGGGAGTTTTACCGTATTTT.

The chain joins TRBV3-1 (or the pseudogene TRBV3-2) to TRBJ1-6; TRBD1 is a possible D gene (5 bases). Germline V gives CDR1 LGHDT, CDR2 YNNKEL (reference sequence). The CDR3 contains 14 residues. V lost 4 bases and J 6 bases, leaving 10 bases between the germline ends. CDR3 region: CASSLGGFNSPLHF. DNA for the CDR3: TGTGCCAGCAGCCTGGGGGGGTTTAATTCACCCCTCCACTTT.

The V and J genes are TRBV3-1 (or the pseudogene TRBV3-2) and TRBJ2-7, with TRBD2 as a possible D gene (7 bases). CDR1 and CDR2 from the germline V gene are LGHDT and YNNKEL (reference sequence). CDR3 length: 12 amino acids. The chain's CDR3 is CASSQDGGRASV. Written as DNA, the CDR3 is TGTGCCAGCAGCCAAGACGGGGGGCGCGCATCCGTC.

V usage is TRBV5-1 and J usage is TRBJ1-4, with 7 bases identical to TRBD1. Germline loops: CDR1 SGHRS, CDR2 YFSETQ. The V gene end was trimmed by 4 bases and the J gene end by 0 bases; junction bases not matched to a gene: 3. The CDR3 spans 15 residues. The CDR3 DNA follows: TGCGCCAGCAGCCGACAGGGAACAACTAATGAAAAACTGTTTTTT. Translating gives CASSRQGTTNEKLFF.

This clone was seen just once. The CDR3 DNA reads TGTGCCAGCGGGAGTCTAATTGGAAACACCATATATTTT. It specifies CASGSLIGNTIYF. V gene TRBV6-6 combines with J gene TRBJ1-3; D is unclear. Germline loops: CDR1 MNHNY, CDR2 SVGAGI (reference sequence). This CDR3 comprises 13 residues. V gave up 8 bases and J gave up 3 bases, with 11 bases separating them.